In its sample, the clone carrying this T cell receptor beta chain was seen a few times. Its antigen is unknown. Individual cDNA molecules received unique molecular identifiers. TCRdb reanalysed the 5' RACE reads using MiXCR and keeps one entry per CDR3 protein. The data show tens of thousands of distinct CDR3 sequences, 14% to 15% seen once. This specimen comes from a study of early T cells in non-severe SARS-CoV-2 infection. Overall study: Sequencing input comprised bulk RNA from unsorted whole blood; chain pairing was not available. Study conclusions and caveats: The study's VDJdb matching favored anti-spike CD8 responses and missed private and CD4 specificities.

The sample comprised whole blood. This receptor was taken from an adult who was a healthcare worker with PCR-confirmed SARS-CoV-2 infection or an uninfected control (not recorded which).

Here the CDR3 reads CSALGNEQFF. DNA for the CDR3: TGCAGTGCTTTGGGGAATGAGCAGTTCTTC. The V call is TRBV20-1, the J call TRBJ2-1; the D is unclear. Germline assignment: CDR1 DFQATT and CDR2 SNEGSKA (reference sequence). The CDR3 contains 10 residues. V was clipped by 5 bases and J by 7 bases, with 6 bases between them.